The 4 T cell receptor beta chains below all came from one sample that was sequenced in a study of T cells in Graves' hyperthyroidism and ophthalmopathy. The CDR3 regions of TCR beta were amplified from RNA transcripts. First-round RT-PCR targeting the TCR CDR3 was performed with the HTBI primer set. Each CDR3 protein is one row after TCRdb ran MiXCR on the multiplex PCR reads. The data hold 700,000 to 850,000 distinct CDR3 sequences, with just over 35% observed a single time. Input material: blood. Source of these receptors: a woman between 40 and 50 years old with Graves' hyperthyroidism.

This clonotype was detected many times. The rearrangement links TRBV29-1 to TRBJ2-6, with D hard to call. The germline V gene encodes CDR1 SQVTM and CDR2 ANQGSEA. V was pared by 4 bases and J by 0 bases, with 10 bases between. The CDR3 has 15 residues. CDR3 sequence reads: CSVGGTPSGANVLTF. Written as DNA, the CDR3 is TGCAGCGTTGGGGGAACCCCCTCTGGGGCCAACGTCCTGACTTTC.

Of note for this clonotype: This sequence may be a read error, since a much larger clone differs from it by one base. J is TRBJ2-2 and V is TRBV10-3; 7 nucleotides align to TRBD1. Germline lookup yields CDR1 ENHRY and CDR2 SYGVKD. The CDR3 runs 15 residues. The CDR3 reads CVISTGTVDTGELFF. CDR3 DNA: TGTGTCATCAGTACCGGGACAGTAGACACCGGGGAGCTGTTTTTT.

This clonotype appeared a single time. A much bigger clone sits one base away, suggesting this may be a read error. The chain carries TRBV7-2 and TRBJ2-7; D remains ambiguous. CDR1 SGHTA and CDR2 FQGNSA come from the germline V gene. This CDR3 spans 15 amino acids. The CDR3 DNA reads as TGTGCCAGCAGCTTCGGCGCGGAGCTTTTCTACGAGCGGTACTTC. Translating gives CASSFGAELFYERYF.

The chain has TRBV24-1 and TRBJ1-2; D unresolved. The CDR3 consists of 13 residues. Trimming took 9 bases from V and 6 from J, leaving 16 bases between them. Per germline, CDR1 KGHDR and CDR2 SFDVKD. DNA of the CDR3: TGTGCCACCTCTCATGGAGACCAACATGGCTACACCTTC. This gives the protein CATSHGDQHGYTF.